Below are 24 T cell receptor beta chains sequenced from a single sample in a study of regulatory T cells in long-lasting Graves disease. Researchers made TCR beta libraries by using iRepertoire HTBI primers and running Arm-PCR on CDR3 regions. TCRdb recomputed calls from the multiplex PCR reads with MiXCR, one row per CDR3 protein. The sample has 350,000 to 550,000 distinct CDR3 sequences; 14% to 15% are singletons. Time point reported: newly diagnosed GD, antithyroid drugs for less than 3 months. Scientists built the TCR library using RNA that was extracted from PBMCs. Separately, the same data were catalogued under a study of T cells in Graves' hyperthyroidism and ophthalmopathy.

The specimen comprised peripheral blood mononuclear cells (PBMCs), sampled at new diagnosis, from a patient treated with antithyroid drugs. The receptor source for this set is a woman aged 25 to 39 with Graves disease.

This clonotype was counted ten times or more. This sequence joins TRBV12-3 or TRBV12-4 and TRBJ1-5; TRBD1 matches 11 bases. With 3 bases clipped from V and 2 bases from J, the junction kept 9 bases outside the gene matches. This CDR3 spans 18 amino acids. This CDR3 reads CASSFSGQGVRGNQPQHF. CDR3 DNA sequence: TGTGCCAGCAGTTTCTCGGGACAGGGGGTCAGGGGCAATCAGCCCCAGCATTTT.

This clonotype was observed many times. J is TRBJ2-3 and V is TRBV20-1; D call uncertain. The V and J ends lost 6 bases and 2 bases respectively, with 3 bases between them. The germline V gene has CDR1 DFQATT and CDR2 SNEGSKA (reference sequence). The CDR3 length is 10 residues. In nucleotides, the CDR3 is TGCAGTGCAATCACAGATACGCAGTATTTT. Translating it yields CSAITDTQYF.

This clonotype was counted only a few times. The CDR3 region has the DNA TGTGCCACCAGTGCTCGGGGGGAGTCCTATGGCTACACCTTC. It specifies CATSARGESYGYTF. This chain connects TRBV24-1 to TRBJ1-2; maybe TRBD1 (5 bases). Germline V lookup: CDR1 KGHDR, CDR2 SFDVKD. This CDR3 spans 14 amino acids. V was clipped by 5 bases and J by 4 bases, with 13 bases between them.

The table lists this clonotype with many counts. The chain has TRBV27 and TRBJ2-7; TRBD1 might be the D (5 bases). Germline-derived CDR1 and CDR2 are MNHEY and SMNVEV (reference sequence). Trimming took 5 bases from V and 4 from J, leaving 15 bases between them. This CDR3 contains 14 residues. CDR3: CASSGRAVSYEQYF. CDR3 sequence (DNA): TGTGCCAGCAGTGGCAGGGCTGTGAGTTACGAGCAGTACTTC.

The CDR3 loop reads CASSYSAGEREGRADTQYF. The CDR3 DNA follows: TGTGCCAGCAGTTACTCGGCTGGGGAGCGGGAGGGAAGGGCGGATACGCAGTATTTT. This chain connects TRBV6-6 to TRBJ2-3; 10 bases are a match to TRBD2. J was trimmed by 6 bases and V by 0 bases; bases with no gene match: 15. Germline CDR1 MNHNY, CDR2 SVGAGI (reference sequence). The CDR3 consists of 19 residues.

This clonotype was counted ten times or more. J is TRBJ2-5 and V is TRBV9; 8 positions agree with TRBD2. Per germline, CDR1 SGDLS and CDR2 YYNGEE. The CDR3 totals 16 residues. V lost 0 bases and J lost 2; bases outside the gene matches: 6. The CDR3 DNA sequence: TGTGCCAGCAGCGTAGACGCTAGCGGGCTACAAGAGACCCAGTACTTC. Its translation: CASSVDASGLQETQYF.

There are many counts of this clonotype. The rearrangement uses TRBV19 and TRBJ2-7; D possibly matches TRBD1 or TRBD2 (5 bases each). The V end was cut by 9 bases, the J end by 2 bases, with 14 bases between. Germline-derived CDR1 and CDR2 are LNHDA and SQIVND (reference sequence). This CDR3 has 13 amino acids. Here the CDR3 reads CASRGGGPYEQYF. The CDR3 DNA is TGTGCCAGCCGGGGCGGAGGCCCCTACGAGCAGTACTTC. The whole variable domain, remainder taken from reference TRBV19 and TRBJ2-7, is DGGITQSPKYLFRKEGQNVTLSCEQNLNHDAMYWYRQDPGQGLRLIYYSQIVNDFQKGDIAEGYSVSREKKESFPLTVTSAQKNPTAFYLCASRGGGPYEQYFGPGTRLTVT.

This clonotype was seen at least ten times. The gene calls are TRBV7-3 and TRBJ2-1; D remains ambiguous. There are 15 residues in the CDR3. Germline CDR1 and CDR2: SGHTA and FQGTGA. Deletions cut 3 bases from V and 0 bases from J, with 9 bases between. This CDR3 reads CASSLRRSSYNEQFF. Here the CDR3 DNA reads TGTGCCAGCAGCTTGAGACGGAGCTCCTACAATGAGCAGTTCTTC.

This clonotype has at least ten counts. The CDR3: CASSLQDEQYF. The CDR3 DNA is TGTGCCAGCAGCTTACAGGACGAGCAGTACTTC. The chain uses TRBV7-9 and TRBJ2-7; D remains ambiguous. V dropped 2 bases and J dropped 5 bases, with 4 bases sitting between them. The CDR3 is made up of 11 amino acids. Germline CDR1 and CDR2: SEHNR and FQNEAQ (reference sequence).

Of note for this clonotype: One end of the junction is discordant with germline, which a read error may explain. CDR3 bases: TGTGTCAGCAGCTTAGGCGGGAGGAATCAGCCCCAGCATTTT. It specifies CVSSLGGRNQPQHF. V and J are TRBV7-2 and TRBJ1-5; D remains ambiguous. Germline lookup yields CDR1 SGHTA and CDR2 FQGNSA. The CDR3 length is 14 residues. Full variable domain (rest looked up from reference TRBV7-2 and TRBJ1-5): GAGVSQSPSNKVTEKGKDVELRCDPISGHTALYWYRQSLGQGLEFLIYFQGNSAPDKSGLPSDRFSAERTGGSVSTLTIQRTQQEDSAVYLCVSSLGGRNQPQHFGDGTRLSIL.

This clonotype was seen many times. This chain uses TRBV13 with TRBJ2-7; unclear D gene. The CDR3 length is 14 residues. V gave up 8 bases and J gave up 4 bases, with 18 bases separating them. The germline V gene encodes CDR1 PRHDT and CDR2 FYEKMQ (reference sequence). The CDR3 nucleotides are TGTGCCAGCCTCAATAGGATGGGTCCGTACGAGCAGTACTTC. Translated: CASLNRMGPYEQYF.

The chain combines TRBV13 with TRBJ2-1; D is possibly TRBD2 (6 bases). The CDR3 runs to 14 residues. V dropped 4 bases and J dropped 7 bases, with 14 bases sitting between them. The germline V gene has CDR1 PRHDT and CDR2 FYEKMQ (reference sequence). CDR3 protein: CASSSRDAGNEQFF. The CDR3 bases are TGTGCCAGCAGCTCCCGGGACGCGGGGAATGAGCAGTTCTTC. Together with reference TRBV13 and TRBJ2-1, the CDR3 gives the full variable domain: AAGVIQSPRHLIKEKRETATLKCYPIPRHDTVYWYQQGPGQDPQFLISFYEKMQSDKGSIPDRFSAQQFSDYHSELNMSSLELGDSALYFCASSSRDAGNEQFFGPGTRLTVL.

Points on this clonotype: A much larger clone is a single base away; this may be a read error. J is TRBJ2-1 and V is TRBV3-1; D is tentatively TRBD1 or TRBD2 (5 bases each). The CDR3 covers 14 residues. CDR1 is LGHDT, CDR2 YNNKEL, per germline (reference sequence). The CDR3 nucleotides read TGTGCCAGCACCCAAGGGGACCAGTACAATGAGCAGTTCTTC. Translation gives CASTQGDQYNEQFF.

The rearrangement links TRBV7-9 to TRBJ2-1; tentative D call: TRBD2 (7 bases). The CDR3 length is 18 residues. Per the germline V gene, CDR1 is SEHNR and CDR2 is FQNEAQ (reference sequence). The V end was cut by 4 bases, the J end by 0 bases, with 19 bases between. CDR3 loop: CASSSTKGGGSSYNEQFF. As DNA, the CDR3 is TGTGCCAGCAGCTCGACGAAGGGGGGGGGGAGCTCCTACAATGAGCAGTTCTTC.

This rearrangement joins TRBV7-3 to TRBJ1-1, with D maybe TRBD1 (5 bases). The CDR3 sequence is 14 residues long. Germline V CDR1 and CDR2: SGHTA, FQGTGA. V gave up 5 bases and J gave up 2 bases, with 12 bases separating them. CDR3 DNA: TGTGCCAGCAGCCCGGCGGGGCCCAACACTGAAGCTTTCTTT. This translates into CASSPAGPNTEAFF.

This clonotype was seen repeatedly, ten times or more. This chain uses TRBV12-3 or TRBV12-4 with TRBJ1-6; TRBD1 agrees at 8 bases. The CDR3 extends over 13 amino acids. J lost 14 bases, V lost 6 bases, and 9 bases had no gene match. CDR3 sequence: CASSYKQGGALHF. In DNA form, the CDR3 reads TGTGCCAGCAGCTACAAACAGGGGGGCGCCCTCCACTTT.

The genes are TRBV29-1 and TRBJ2-2; possibly TRBD1 or TRBD2 for D (5 bases each). The length of the CDR3 is 13 residues. CDR1 and CDR2 (germline): SQVTM, ANQGSEA. Trimming removed 4 bases from V and 4 bases from J, with 10 bases in between. The DNA for the CDR3 is TGCAGCGTTGTATGGGGGACCACCGGGGAGCTGTTTTTT. Its protein product is CSVVWGTTGELFF.

There are many counts of this clonotype. The V gene is TRBV10-3, the J gene TRBJ1-1; no firm D call. The germline V gene encodes CDR1 ENHRY and CDR2 SYGVKD. There are 13 residues in the CDR3. Trimming pared 6 bases from V and 3 bases from J, leaving 11 bases between. The DNA for the CDR3 is TGTGCCATCAGCCAAGACGAGGACACTGAAGCTTTCTTT. Translated: CAISQDEDTEAFF.

This clonotype was observed a few times. The chain is built from TRBV5-4 and TRBJ2-1; 9 bases match TRBD1. V dropped 4 bases and J dropped 7; count of bases not matched to a gene: 6. The CDR3 has 14 residues. Germline CDR1 reads SGHNT; CDR2 reads YYREEE (reference sequence). CDR3 sequence reads: CASSKGQGRNEQFF. The CDR3 bases are TGTGCCAGCAGCAAGGGACAGGGTCGGAATGAGCAGTTCTTC.

This clonotype was recorded at least ten times. V gene TRBV3-1 combines with J gene TRBJ2-5, with D possibly being TRBD1 or TRBD2 (5 bases each). The germline CDR1 and CDR2 sequences are LGHDT and YNNKEL (reference sequence). CDR3 length: 15 residues. V dropped 4 bases and J dropped 5 bases, with 17 bases sitting between them. The DNA for the CDR3 is TGTGCCAGCAGCCTCCCGGGGCCCCTCGGGGAGACCCAGTACTTC. It translates to CASSLPGPLGETQYF.

This clonotype was recorded many times. The chain carries TRBV27 and TRBJ2-3, with 7 bases matching TRBD2. There are 17 residues in the CDR3. The germline V gene has CDR1 MNHEY and CDR2 SMNVEV (reference sequence). J was trimmed by 1 base and V by 8 bases; bases with no gene match: 15. CDR3 protein: CASSGLRGGSRTDTQYF. The CDR3 region has the DNA TGTGCCAGCTCCGGTCTCCGGGGAGGGTCTCGCACAGATACGCAGTATTTT.

The rearrangement joins TRBV27 to TRBJ2-3, with 10 nucleotides matching TRBD2. J gave up 5 bases and V 5 bases, and 4 bases lay outside the gene matches. CDR3 size: 14 residues. Germline CDR1 and CDR2: MNHEY and SMNVEV (reference sequence). The CDR3 DNA follows: TGTGCCAGCAGTCTCGTAGCGGGAGGAGATACGCAGTATTTT. Its protein product is CASSLVAGGDTQYF.

There are a few counts of this clonotype. The rearrangement links TRBV30 to TRBJ1-5; 7 nucleotides agree with TRBD1. The germline V gene has CDR1 GTSNPN and CDR2 SVGIG (reference sequence). The CDR3 is made up of 12 amino acids. With 7 bases clipped from V and 7 bases from J, the junction kept 7 bases outside the gene matches. Here the CDR3 reads CALDRANQPQHF. DNA for the CDR3: TGTGCCTTAGACAGGGCCAACCAGCCCCAGCATTTT.

This clonotype was seen only a few times. This chain uses TRBV30 with TRBJ2-7; D gene ambiguous. The germline V gene encodes CDR1 GTSNPN and CDR2 SVGIG (reference sequence). The V end was cut by 3 bases, the J end by 2 bases, with 8 bases between. The CDR3 is made up of 12 amino acids. DNA of the CDR3: TGTGCCTGGAGCGCCAGGACCTACGAGCAGTACTTC. It is translated as CAWSARTYEQYF. Using reference TRBV30 and TRBJ2-7 for the parts outside the CDR3, the full variable domain is SQTIHQWPATLVQPVGSPLSLECTVEGTSNPNLYWYRQAAGRGLQLLFYSVGIGQISSEVPQNLSASRPQDRQFILSSKKLLLSDSGFYLCAWSARTYEQYFGPGTRLTVT.